This TCR beta chain was recorded in a study of cytomegalovirus exposure and HLA in healthy donors. In the PCR, 60 Vbeta and 13 Jbeta primers were used. Sequenced by immunoSEQ multiplex PCR; TCRdb stores in-frame clones only, minus some. The sample carries about 210,000 clones, about 80% recorded once. V gave up 5 bases and J gave up 0 bases, with 14 bases separating them. The germline V gene encodes CDR1 LNHDA and CDR2 SQIVND (reference sequence). The CDR3 runs 16 residues. Study-wide results and limits: A later analysis linked a missense variant in DCLRE1C to the trimming of TCR beta V and J genes.

Notes on this clone: Its antigen is undetermined.

This chain links TRBV19 with TRBJ1-5, with D perhaps TRBD1 (5 bases). The material sequenced was PBMCs. The receptor's source is a woman in her twenties or thirties in good health and CMV-seropositive. The CDR3 DNA sequence: TGTGCCAGTAGTGTCAGCAGGGTTTATAGCAATCAGCCCCAGCATTTT. Translating gives CASSVSRVYSNQPQHF.